The 9 T cell receptor beta chains presented below share a single source sample, sequenced in a study of CD8+ T cells in alopecia areata. RNA extraction and reverse transcription yielded cDNA as sequencing template. Generated by immunoSEQ multiplex PCR, the TCRdb table keeps only in-frame clones and is missing some. This sample has over 150,000 clones, with roughly three fifths found just once. The treatment here: oral pan-JAK inhibitor, 5-10 mg twice daily. The material was CD4+ T cells sorted from blood, obtained at week 4, from a patient treated with tofacitinib. Receptors were obtained from a human donor with alopecia areata.

The rearrangement joins TRBV29-1 to TRBJ2-1, with 9 positions matching TRBD2. The length of the CDR3 is 13 residues. After removal of 8 bases from V and 2 bases from J, the junction contained 4 bases not matched to a gene. Per the germline V gene, CDR1 is SQVTM and CDR2 is ANQGSEA. CDR3 sequence: CSPRTSAYNEQFF. As DNA, the CDR3 is TGCAGCCCTAGGACTAGCGCCTACAATGAGCAGTTCTTC.

This clone was observed a handful of times. The chain carries TRBV15 and TRBJ2-1, with 7 bases lining up with TRBD1. V dropped 3 bases and J dropped 4; count of bases not matched to a gene: 6. CDR1 is LNHNV, CDR2 YYDKDF, per germline (reference sequence). The CDR3 extends over 15 amino acids. CDR3 DNA sequence: TGTGCCACCAGCAGGCTGCCAGGGGGATACAATGAGCAGTTCTTC. Translation gives CATSRLPGGYNEQFF.

This clone was seen only a few times. This chain uses TRBV7-9 with TRBJ1-1, with D unclear. Trimming left V 6 bases short and J 5 bases short, with 4 bases between. The CDR3 covers 10 residues. Germline V gene lookup returns CDR1 SEHNR and CDR2 FQNEAQ (reference sequence). This CDR3 is CASSGTEAFF. The CDR3 nucleotides are TGTGCCAGCAGTGGAACTGAAGCTTTCTTT.

The V and J genes are TRBV30 and TRBJ1-1, with D hard to call. Germline V gives CDR1 GTSNPN, CDR2 SVGIG (reference sequence). Trimming shortened V by 4 bases and J by 3 bases, and 9 bases separated the two germline ends. The CDR3 runs to 12 residues. CDR3 in amino acids: CAWNPGDTEAFF. For the CDR3, the DNA is TGTGCCTGGAACCCGGGAGACACTGAAGCTTTCTTT.

J is TRBJ2-3 and V is TRBV29-1; 8 positions match TRBD1. V shed 1 base and J 6 bases; nucleotides not matched to a gene: 3. This CDR3 spans 13 amino acids. Germline V lookup: CDR1 SQVTM, CDR2 ANQGSEA. The CDR3 region is CSVEAQGADTQYF. The CDR3 region has the DNA TGCAGCGTTGAAGCCCAGGGGGCGGATACGCAGTATTTT.

This clone turned up a few times. The rearrangement uses TRBV28 and TRBJ2-4, with TRBD1 matching over 9 bases. Losses at the gene ends were 6 bases for V and 1 base for J; bases not matched to a gene: 10. The CDR3 covers 17 residues. Germline V gives CDR1 MDHEN, CDR2 SYDVKM. CDR3 region: CASSTGRTGVAKNIQYF. CDR3 DNA: TGTGCCAGCAGCACTGGTCGGACAGGGGTGGCCAAAAACATTCAGTACTTC.

This sequence joins TRBV30 and TRBJ1-1; TRBD1 might be the D (6 bases). CDR3 length: 14 amino acids. Germline V gene sequence: CDR1 GTSNPN, CDR2 SVGIG (reference sequence). Trimming pared 3 bases from V and 6 bases from J, leaving 17 bases between. In DNA form, the CDR3 reads TGTGCCTGGAGATGGAAGGGGGGGTACGCTGAAGCTTTCTTT. It translates to CAWRWKGGYAEAFF.

The CDR3 DNA follows: TGTGCCAGCAGTTCCGGGGGATCTGGGGCCAACGTCCTGACTTTC. Amino acids: CASSSGGSGANVLTF. The J gene is TRBJ2-6, the V gene TRBV27; D is perhaps TRBD2 (6 bases). The V end was cut by 4 bases, the J end by 1 base, with 8 bases between. The germline V gene encodes CDR1 MNHEY and CDR2 SMNVEV (reference sequence). This CDR3 contains 15 residues.

In DNA, the CDR3 is TGCAGCGTGCAACGAGGGACTAGCGGGACCGGCGAGCAGTACTTC. This codes for CSVQRGTSGTGEQYF. The chain carries TRBV29-1 and TRBJ2-7, with 13 nucleotides matching TRBD2. CDR1 SQVTM and CDR2 ANQGSEA come from the germline V gene. CDR3 size: 15 residues. J gave up 6 bases and V 6 bases, and 11 bases lay outside the gene matches.